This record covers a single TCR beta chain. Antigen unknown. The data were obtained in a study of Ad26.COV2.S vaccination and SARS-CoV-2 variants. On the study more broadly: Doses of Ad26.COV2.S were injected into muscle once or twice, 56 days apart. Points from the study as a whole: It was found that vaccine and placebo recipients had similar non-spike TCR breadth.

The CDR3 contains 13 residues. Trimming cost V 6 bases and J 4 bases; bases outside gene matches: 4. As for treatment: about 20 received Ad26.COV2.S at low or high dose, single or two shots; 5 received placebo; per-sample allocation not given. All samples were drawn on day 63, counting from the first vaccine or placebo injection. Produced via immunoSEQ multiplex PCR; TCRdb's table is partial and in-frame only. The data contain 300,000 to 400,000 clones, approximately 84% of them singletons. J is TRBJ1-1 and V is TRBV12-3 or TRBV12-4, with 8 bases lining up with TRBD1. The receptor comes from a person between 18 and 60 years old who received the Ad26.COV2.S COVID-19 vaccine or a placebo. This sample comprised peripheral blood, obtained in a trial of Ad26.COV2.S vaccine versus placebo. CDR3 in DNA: TGTGCCAGCAGGACTACAGGGGGCACTGAAGCTTTCTTT. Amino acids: CASRTTGGTEAFF.